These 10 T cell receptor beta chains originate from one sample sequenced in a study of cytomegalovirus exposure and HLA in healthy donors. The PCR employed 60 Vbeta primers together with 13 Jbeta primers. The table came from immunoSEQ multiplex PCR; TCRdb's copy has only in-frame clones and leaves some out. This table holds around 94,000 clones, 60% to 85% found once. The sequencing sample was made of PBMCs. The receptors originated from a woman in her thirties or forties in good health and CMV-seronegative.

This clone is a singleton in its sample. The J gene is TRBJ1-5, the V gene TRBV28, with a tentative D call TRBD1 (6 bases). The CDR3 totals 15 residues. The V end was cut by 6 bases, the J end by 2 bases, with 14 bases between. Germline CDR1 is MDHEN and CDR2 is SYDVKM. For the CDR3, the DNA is TGTGCCAGCAGCCTACAGGGAAGGGGCAATCAGCCCCAGCATTTT. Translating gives CASSLQGRGNQPQHF.

The CDR3 sequence is CASSQLINDRGRLSHNTGELFF. The CDR3 bases are TGCGCCAGCAGCCAACTAATAAACGACAGGGGGCGCCTATCCCACAACACCGGGGAGCTGTTTTTT. V and J are TRBV4-1 and TRBJ2-2; TRBD1 matches 10 bases. Germline-derived CDR1 and CDR2 are MGHRA and YSYEKL. The trim removed 2 bases at V and 2 bases at J, leaving 20 bases unmatched. The CDR3 consists of 22 residues.

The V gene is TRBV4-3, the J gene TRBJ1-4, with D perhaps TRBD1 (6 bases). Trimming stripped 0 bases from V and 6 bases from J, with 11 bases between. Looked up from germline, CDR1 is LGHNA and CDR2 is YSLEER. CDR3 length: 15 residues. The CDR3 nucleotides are TGCGCCAGCAGCCAAGATTCAGGGGCGGATGAAAAACTGTTTTTT. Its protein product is CASSQDSGADEKLFF.

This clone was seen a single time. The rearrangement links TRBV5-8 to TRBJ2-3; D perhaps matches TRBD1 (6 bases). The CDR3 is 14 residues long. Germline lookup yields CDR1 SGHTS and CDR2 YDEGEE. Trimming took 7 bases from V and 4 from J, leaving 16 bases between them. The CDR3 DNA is TGTGCCAGCCTAGGGGGACGGGCCCCAGATACGCAGTATTTT. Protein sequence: CASLGGRAPDTQYF.

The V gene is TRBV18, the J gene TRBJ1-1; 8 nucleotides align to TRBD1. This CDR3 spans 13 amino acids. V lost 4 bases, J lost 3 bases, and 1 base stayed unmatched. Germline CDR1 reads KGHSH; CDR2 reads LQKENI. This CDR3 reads CASSLTGDTEAFF. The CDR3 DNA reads TGTGCCAGCTCACTGACAGGGGACACTGAAGCTTTCTTT.

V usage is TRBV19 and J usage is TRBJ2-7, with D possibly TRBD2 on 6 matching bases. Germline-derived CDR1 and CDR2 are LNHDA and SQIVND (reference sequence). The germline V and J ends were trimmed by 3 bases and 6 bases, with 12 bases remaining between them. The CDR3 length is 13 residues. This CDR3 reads CASSMMTSTEQYF. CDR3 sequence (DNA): TGTGCCAGTAGTATGATGACTAGTACCGAGCAGTACTTC.

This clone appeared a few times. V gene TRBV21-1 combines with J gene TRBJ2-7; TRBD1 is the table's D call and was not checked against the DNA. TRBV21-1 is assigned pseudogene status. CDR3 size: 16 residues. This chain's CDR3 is CASSRPRRGGTYEQYF. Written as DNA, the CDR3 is TGTGCCAGCAGTAGGCCGCGGCGAGGGGGCACCTACGAGCAGTACTTC.

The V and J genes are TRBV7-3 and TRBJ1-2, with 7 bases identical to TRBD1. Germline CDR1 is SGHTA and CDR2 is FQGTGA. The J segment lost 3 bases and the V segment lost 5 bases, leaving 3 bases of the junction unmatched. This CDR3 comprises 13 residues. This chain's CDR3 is CASSPDRDYGYTF. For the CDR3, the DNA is TGTGCCAGCAGCCCCGACAGGGACTATGGCTACACCTTC.

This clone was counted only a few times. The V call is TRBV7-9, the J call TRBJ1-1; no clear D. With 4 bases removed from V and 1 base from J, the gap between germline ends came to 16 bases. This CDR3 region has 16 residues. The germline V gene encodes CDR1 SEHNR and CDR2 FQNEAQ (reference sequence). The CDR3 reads CASSSPAKAGNTEAFF. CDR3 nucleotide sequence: TGTGCCAGCAGCTCGCCGGCGAAGGCGGGGAACACTGAAGCTTTCTTT.

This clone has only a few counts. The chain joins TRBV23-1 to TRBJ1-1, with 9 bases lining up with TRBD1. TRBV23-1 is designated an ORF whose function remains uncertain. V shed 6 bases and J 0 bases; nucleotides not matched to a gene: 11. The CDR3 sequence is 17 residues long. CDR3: CASSQRQGVDMNTEAFF. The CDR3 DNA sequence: TGCGCCAGCAGCCAACGACAGGGGGTGGATATGAACACTGAAGCTTTCTTT.